The source of this T cell receptor beta chain is a study of T cell repertoires in cytomegalovirus infection. The CDR3 loop spans 11 amino acids. V lost 0 bases and J 8 bases, leaving 5 bases between the germline ends. Germline V CDR1 and CDR2: SGHNT, YYREEE (reference sequence). This clonotype occurred a few times. TCRdb independently ran MiXCR on the reads; one entry per CDR3 protein. This sample yields under 150,000 distinct CDR3 sequences, of which approximately 9.2% are seen a single time; about 9.4% belongs to the top ten. V is TRBV5-4 and J is TRBJ1-2; no firm D call. This clonotype was sampled from a human donor in good health (CMV status not recorded). Some clones in this sample may be carry-over from other donors' samples. The sample was PBMCs. CDR3 in DNA: TGTGCCAGCAGCTTGGTGGGAGGCTACACCTTC. This translates into CASSLVGGYTF.